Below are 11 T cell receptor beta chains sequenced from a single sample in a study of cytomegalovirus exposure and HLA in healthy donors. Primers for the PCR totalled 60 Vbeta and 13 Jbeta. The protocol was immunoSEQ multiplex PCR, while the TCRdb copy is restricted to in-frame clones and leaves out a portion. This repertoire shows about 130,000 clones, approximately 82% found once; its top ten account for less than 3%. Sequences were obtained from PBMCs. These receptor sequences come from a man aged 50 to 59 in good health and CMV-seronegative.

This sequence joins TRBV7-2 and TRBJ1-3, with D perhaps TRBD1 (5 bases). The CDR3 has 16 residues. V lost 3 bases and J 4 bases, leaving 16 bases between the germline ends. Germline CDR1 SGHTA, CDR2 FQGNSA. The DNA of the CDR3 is TGTGCCAGCAGCTTCAAATCTTCAGGGTCAGGAAACACCATATATTTT. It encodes CASSFKSSGSGNTIYF.

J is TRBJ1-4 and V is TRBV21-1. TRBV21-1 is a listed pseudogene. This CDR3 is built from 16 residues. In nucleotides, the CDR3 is TGTGCCAGCAGCAAAGAGGGCGGGGTAGTTTATGAAAAACTGTTTTTT. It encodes CASSKEGGVVYEKLFF.

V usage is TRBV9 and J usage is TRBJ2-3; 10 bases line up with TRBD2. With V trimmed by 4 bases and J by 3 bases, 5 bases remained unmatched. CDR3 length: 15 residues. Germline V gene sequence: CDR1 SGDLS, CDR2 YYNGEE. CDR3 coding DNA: TGTGCCAGCAGCCCTTGGACTAGCGGTACAGATACGCAGTATTTT. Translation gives CASSPWTSGTDTQYF. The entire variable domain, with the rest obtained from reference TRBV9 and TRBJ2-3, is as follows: DSGVTQTPKHLITATGQRVTLRCSPRSGDLSVYWYQQSLDQGLQFLIQYYNGEERAKGNILERFSAQQFPDLHSELNLSSLELGDSALYFCASSPWTSGTDTQYFGPGTRLTVL.

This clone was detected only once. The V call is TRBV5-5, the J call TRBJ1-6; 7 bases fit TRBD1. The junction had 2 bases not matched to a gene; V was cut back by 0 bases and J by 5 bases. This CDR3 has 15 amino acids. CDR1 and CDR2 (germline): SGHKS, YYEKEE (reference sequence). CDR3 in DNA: TGTGCCAGCAGCTTGGGTACAGGGGATAATTCACCCCTCCACTTT. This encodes CASSLGTGDNSPLHF.

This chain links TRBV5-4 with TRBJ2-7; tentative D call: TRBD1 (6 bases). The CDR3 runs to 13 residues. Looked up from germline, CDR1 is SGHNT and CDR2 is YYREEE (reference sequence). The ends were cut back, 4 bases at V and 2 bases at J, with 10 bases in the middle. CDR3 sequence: CASSRDTPYEQYF. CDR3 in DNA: TGTGCCAGCAGCCGGGACACCCCCTACGAGCAGTACTTC. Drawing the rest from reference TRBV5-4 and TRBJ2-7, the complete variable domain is ETGVTQSPTHLIKTRGQQVTLRCSSQSGHNTVSWYQQALGQGPQFIFQYYREEENGRGNFPPRFSGLQFPNYSSELNVNALELDDSALYLCASSRDTPYEQYFGPGTRLTVT.

This CDR3 reads CASSPGLAGGVDEQFF. CDR3 coding DNA: TGCGCCAGCAGCCCGGGACTAGCGGGGGGTGTTGATGAGCAGTTCTTC. This sequence joins TRBV5-1 and TRBJ2-1, with 15 bases identical to TRBD2. The CDR3 is 16 residues long. The germline V gene has CDR1 SGHRS and CDR2 YFSETQ. Germline trimming cut 4 bases from V and 8 bases from J; bases unmatched to any gene: 7.

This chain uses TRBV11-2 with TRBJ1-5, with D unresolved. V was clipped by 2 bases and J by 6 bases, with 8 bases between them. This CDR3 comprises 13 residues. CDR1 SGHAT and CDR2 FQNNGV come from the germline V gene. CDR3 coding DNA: TGTGCCAGCAGCTTATGGGAGGGTCAGCCCCAGCATTTT. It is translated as CASSLWEGQPQHF.

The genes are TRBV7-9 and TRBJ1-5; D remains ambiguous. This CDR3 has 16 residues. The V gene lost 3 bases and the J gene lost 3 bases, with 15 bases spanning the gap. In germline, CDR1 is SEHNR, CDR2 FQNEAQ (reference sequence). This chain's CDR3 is CASSLSIGGVNQPQHF. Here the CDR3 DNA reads TGTGCCAGCAGCTTGTCAATAGGCGGGGTCAATCAGCCCCAGCATTTT.

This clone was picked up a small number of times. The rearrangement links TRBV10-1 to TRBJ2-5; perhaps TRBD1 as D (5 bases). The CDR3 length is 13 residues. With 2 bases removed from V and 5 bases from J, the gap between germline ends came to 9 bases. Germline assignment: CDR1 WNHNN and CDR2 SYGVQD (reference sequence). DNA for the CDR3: TGCGCCAGCAGTGAGAGTTGGGGCGAGACCCAGTACTTC. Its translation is CASSESWGETQYF.

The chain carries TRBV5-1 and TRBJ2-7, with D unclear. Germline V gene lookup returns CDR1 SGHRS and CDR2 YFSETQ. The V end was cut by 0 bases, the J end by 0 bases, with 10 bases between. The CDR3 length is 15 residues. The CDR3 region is CASSLEPLSSYEQYF. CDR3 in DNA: TGCGCCAGCAGCTTGGAACCCTTGAGCTCCTACGAGCAGTACTTC. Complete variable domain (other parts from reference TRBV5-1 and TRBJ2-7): KAGVTQTPRYLIKTRGQQVTLSCSPISGHRSVSWYQQTPGQGLQFLFEYFSETQRNKGNFPGRFSGRQFSNSRSEMNVSTLELGDSALYLCASSLEPLSSYEQYFGPGTRLTVT.

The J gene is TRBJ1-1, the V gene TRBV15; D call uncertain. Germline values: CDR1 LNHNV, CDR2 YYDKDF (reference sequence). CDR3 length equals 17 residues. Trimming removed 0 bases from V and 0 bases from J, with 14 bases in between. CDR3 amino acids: CATSRDPGSYMNTEAFF. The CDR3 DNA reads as TGTGCCACCAGCAGAGACCCCGGGAGTTACATGAACACTGAAGCTTTCTTT.